The 13 T cell receptor beta chains listed next were all sequenced from one sample in a study of a mutant IDH1 vaccine in newly diagnosed glioma. Measured with immunoSEQ multiplex PCR; TCRdb has only the in-frame clones, and not every one. The data show 50,000 to 75,000 clones, about 88% seen once. These TCRs' antigens remain unknown. Time point of the sample: week 5, during vaccination. Every vaccine dose comprised 300 ug of mutant IDH1 20-mer peptide plus topical imiquimod. Source: PBMCs, taken from a glioma patient whose treatment included an IDH1 peptide vaccine. These receptors were obtained from a woman aged 45-59 years with glioma.

The V and J genes are TRBV7-8 and TRBJ2-5, with D possibly TRBD1 on 5 matching bases. Trimming removed 3 bases at V and 2 bases at J, with 7 bases between. Germline V gene sequence: CDR1 SGHVS, CDR2 FQNEAQ. The CDR3 loop spans 13 amino acids. The CDR3 here is CASSFQGQETQYF. CDR3 sequence (DNA): TGTGCCAGCAGCTTTCAGGGACAAGAGACCCAGTACTTC.

This chain uses TRBV2 with TRBJ1-4, with 7 bases lining up with TRBD1. CDR1 and CDR2 (germline): SNHLY, FYNNEI. Trimming at V came to 7 bases and at J to 7 bases, leaving 12 bases not matched to a gene. The CDR3 extends over 15 amino acids. CDR3 protein: CASTRGKGLAEKLFF. CDR3 in DNA: TGTGCCAGCACCAGGGGGAAGGGGCTCGCTGAAAAACTGTTTTTT.

Details on this clone: The same CDR3 is also encoded by other DNA sequences in this sample. The genes are TRBV11-2 and TRBJ1-2, with 8 bases fitting TRBD1. V lost 5 bases to trimming and J lost 8 bases; unmatched junction nucleotides: 7. Germline V CDR1 and CDR2: SGHAT, FQNNGV. The CDR3 length is 13 residues. CDR3 sequence: CASSPRTGRGYTF. In DNA, the CDR3 is TGTGCCAGCAGCCCAAGGACAGGGCGCGGCTACACCTTC.

The chain joins TRBV5-1 to TRBJ1-5, with D unresolved. This CDR3 contains 14 residues. The V and J ends lost 0 bases and 3 bases respectively, with 7 bases between them. Germline V gives CDR1 SGHRS, CDR2 YFSETQ. The CDR3 nucleotides are TGCGCCAGCAGCTTGGGGCCCCTCAATCAGCCCCAGCATTTT. It translates to CASSLGPLNQPQHF.

This sequence joins TRBV7-2 and TRBJ1-6; TRBD1 matches 10 bases. V lost 6 bases, J lost 1 base, and 3 bases stayed unmatched. The CDR3 consists of 16 residues. Germline V lookup: CDR1 SGHTA, CDR2 FQGNSA. DNA of the CDR3: TGTGCCAGCAGGTGGACAGGGGGGTCCTATAATTCACCCCTCCACTTT. Residues: CASRWTGGSYNSPLHF.

The rearrangement uses TRBV14 and TRBJ2-1; 13 positions agree with TRBD2. Germline CDR1 reads SGHDN; CDR2 reads FVKESK. J gave up 6 bases and V 2 bases, and 4 bases lay outside the gene matches. The CDR3 extends over 16 amino acids. The CDR3 DNA sequence: TGTGCCAGCAGCCAACGGACTAGCGGGGGCCTCAATGAGCAGTTCTTC. Translating gives CASSQRTSGGLNEQFF.

This chain links TRBV9 with TRBJ1-6; 7 nucleotides line up with TRBD1. The trim removed 7 bases at V and 3 bases at J, leaving 4 bases unmatched. Germline CDR1 SGDLS, CDR2 YYNGEE. The CDR3 is made up of 14 amino acids. CDR3 nucleotides: TGTGCCAGCGGGTGGGACAGCTATAATTCACCCCTCCACTTT. Amino acid sequence: CASGWDSYNSPLHF.

The chain has TRBV5-4 and TRBJ2-1, with 12 nucleotides matching TRBD2. The CDR3 is made up of 16 amino acids. The germline V gene has CDR1 SGHNT and CDR2 YYREEE (reference sequence). J was trimmed by 1 base and V by 3 bases; bases with no gene match: 2. CDR3 loop: CASSSSGGASYNEQFF. CDR3 bases: TGTGCCAGCAGCTCTAGCGGGGGGGCGTCCTACAATGAGCAGTTCTTC.

J is TRBJ1-4 and V is TRBV11-2; D perhaps matches TRBD1 (6 bases). Deletions cut 3 bases from V and 8 bases from J, with 10 bases between. Germline values: CDR1 SGHAT, CDR2 FQNNGV. CDR3 length equals 13 residues. The chain's CDR3 is CASSLGGAEKLFF. The CDR3 DNA reads TGTGCCAGCAGCTTGGGGGGGGCCGAAAAACTGTTTTTT.

The genes are TRBV19 and TRBJ1-5; D is unresolved. CDR1 LNHDA and CDR2 SQIVND come from the germline V gene (reference sequence). Deletions cut 4 bases from V and 4 bases from J, with 23 bases between. The CDR3 consists of 18 residues. As DNA, the CDR3 is TGTGCCAGTAGTACCACTGCCCGACGGAGTACCGCTAATCAGCCCCAGCATTTT. It encodes CASSTTARRSTANQPQHF.

The table lists this clone with a few counts. This chain uses TRBV10-2 with TRBJ1-2; no reliable D call. The V and J ends lost 5 bases and 6 bases respectively, with 13 bases between them. CDR1 and CDR2 (germline): WSHSY, SAAADI. The CDR3 covers 13 residues. The CDR3 sequence: CASSLGSLNGYTF. CDR3 in DNA: TGCGCCAGCAGTTTGGGGAGTTTGAATGGCTACACCTTC.

Regarding this clone: Other DNA sequences within the sample encode an identical CDR3. The rearrangement links TRBV30 to TRBJ1-1; D perhaps matches TRBD1 (5 bases). The length of the CDR3 is 13 residues. V dropped 1 base and J dropped 3 bases, with 9 bases sitting between them. CDR1 is GTSNPN and CDR2 is SVGIG in the germline V gene (reference sequence). CDR3 nucleotide sequence: TGTGCCTGGAGTGAGGGGACCGACACTGAAGCTTTCTTT. Its translation: CAWSEGTDTEAFF.

V is TRBV6-5 and J is TRBJ2-3, with D unclear. The germline V and J ends were trimmed by 6 bases and 1 base, with 14 bases remaining between them. CDR3 size: 15 residues. The germline V gene has CDR1 MNHEY and CDR2 SVGAGI. The CDR3 nucleotides read TGTGCCAGCAGCCCCGAGTTTGGGCGCACAGATACGCAGTATTTT. This translates into CASSPEFGRTDTQYF.